Listed below are T cell receptor beta chains from one sample, sequenced in a study of blood T cells in healthy people across ages. TCRdb independently ran MiXCR on the 5' RACE reads; one entry per CDR3 protein. This table holds 700,000 to 850,000 distinct CDR3 sequences, around 34% found once. The source material was blood. The origin of the receptors is a young man in good health. CDR3s include the opening cysteine and the closing phenylalanine or tryptophan. The order of the fields is V gene, D gene, CDR3 protein. The D gene is left open where the match is weak.

TRBV2 - CASRKRQATTNEKLFF
TRBV19 TRBD1 CASSPQGAKYGYTF
TRBV14 - CASSQRGKEQYF
TRBV5-6 - CASSLDLGDTQYF
TRBV7-9 TRBD1 CASTLGQGLARELFF
TRBV18 - CASSPTGTTNTEAFF
TRBV29-1 TRBD1 CSVKTGTGNTEAFF
TRBV12-3/TRBV12-4 - CASSFSGTKETQYF
TRBV25-1 TRBD2 CASSESRTSGTFYEQYF
TRBV7-9 TRBD1 CASSPPGQIFLNTEAFF
TRBV30 TRBD2 CAWSHFSGASYEQYF
TRBV7-9 - CASSLVVELYGYTF
TRBV12-3/TRBV12-4 - CASSKAQNNEKLFF
TRBV12-3/TRBV12-4 TRBD1 CASRVTGGTTDTQYF
TRBV4-3 - CASSQDFTANQPQHF
TRBV3-1 - CAGSSDRNNQPQHF
TRBV20-1 - CSASRPGGNQPQHF
TRBV4-1 - CASSQDASGSWNEQFF
TRBV2 TRBD2 CASNPLAGEETRYF
TRBV7-9 - CASSQGIEQFF
TRBV2 - CASSENRDTDTQYF
TRBV3-1 TRBD1 CASSQGQGADETQYF
TRBV12-3/TRBV12-4 TRBD2 CASSLDAGVTDTQYF
TRBV12-3/TRBV12-4 TRBD1 CASSTDRGRNTEAFF
TRBV12-3/TRBV12-4 TRBD2 CASSRRGENTGELFF
TRBV12-3/TRBV12-4 - CASKGRQMNTEAFF
TRBV28 - CASRVRDEQYF
TRBV12-3/TRBV12-4 - CASTIGGTSSYEQYF
TRBV5-1 TRBD1 CASSFPDRGHNEQYF
TRBV14 - CASSPIGRGPYNEQYF
TRBV4-1 TRBD2 CASSQGTSGLSLSYNEQFF
TRBV29-1 - CSVEPGAKEQFF
TRBV7-2 - CASSMRGPETQYF
TRBV14 - CASSQDRGGPDTQYF
TRBV7-9 TRBD1 CASSSEGTGLGSSGANVLTF
TRBV7-8 TRBD2 CASSLDRLAESTDTQYF
TRBV3-1 TRBD1 CASSQVFRGPNTEAFF
TRBV7-2 - CASSLVGVLSNQPQHF
TRBV7-3 TRBD1 CASSVRDSYEQYF
TRBV6-2/TRBV6-3 TRBD1 CASSTMPGQKETQYF
TRBV6-5 - CASSYTAGTEAFF
TRBV2 - CASRSMGTGVSEKLFF
TRBV5-1 - CASSPHRANTEAFF
TRBV20-1 TRBD2 CSAVRLAGGQGADTQYF
TRBV6-2/TRBV6-3 - CASSYPTGELFF
TRBV20-1 - CSAGVGETQYF
TRBV6-6 - CASSGISRGEQFF
TRBV20-1 - CSAVGGGETYEQYF
TRBV7-2 TRBD1 CASSSRQGVYEQYF
TRBV20-1 - CSATTGRDTGELFF
TRBV4-2 TRBD2 CASSQGTLAGGDTDTQYF
TRBV12-3/TRBV12-4 TRBD2 CATQTGGDTQYF
TRBV12-3/TRBV12-4 TRBD1 CASSIDRGVNEKLFF
TRBV20-1 - CSARRWGRVNEQFF